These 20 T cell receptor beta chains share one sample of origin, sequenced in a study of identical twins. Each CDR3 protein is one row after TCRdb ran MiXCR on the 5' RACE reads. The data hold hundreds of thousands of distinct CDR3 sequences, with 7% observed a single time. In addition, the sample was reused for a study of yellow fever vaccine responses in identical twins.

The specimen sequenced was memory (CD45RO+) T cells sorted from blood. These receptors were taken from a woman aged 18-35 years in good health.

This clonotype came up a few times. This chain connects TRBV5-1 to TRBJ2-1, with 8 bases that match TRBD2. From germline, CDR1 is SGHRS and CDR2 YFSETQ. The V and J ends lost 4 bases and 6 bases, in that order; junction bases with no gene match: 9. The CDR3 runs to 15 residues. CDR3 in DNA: TGCGCCAGCAGCCCCGGACTAGCCTCGGGCAATGAGCAGTTCTTC. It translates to CASSPGLASGNEQFF.

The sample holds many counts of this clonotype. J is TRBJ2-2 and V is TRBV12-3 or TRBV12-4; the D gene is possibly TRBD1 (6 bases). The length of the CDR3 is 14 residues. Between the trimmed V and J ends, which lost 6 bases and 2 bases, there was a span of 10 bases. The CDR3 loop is CASSPQGNTGELFF. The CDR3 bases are TGTGCCAGCAGCCCACAGGGTAACACCGGGGAGCTGTTTTTT.

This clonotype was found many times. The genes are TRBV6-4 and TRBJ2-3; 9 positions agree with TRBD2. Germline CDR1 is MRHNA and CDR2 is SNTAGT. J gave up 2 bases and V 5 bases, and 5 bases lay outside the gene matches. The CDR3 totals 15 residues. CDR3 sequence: CASSPLAGTTDTQYF. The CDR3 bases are TGTGCCAGCAGTCCTCTAGCGGGAACCACAGATACGCAGTATTTT.

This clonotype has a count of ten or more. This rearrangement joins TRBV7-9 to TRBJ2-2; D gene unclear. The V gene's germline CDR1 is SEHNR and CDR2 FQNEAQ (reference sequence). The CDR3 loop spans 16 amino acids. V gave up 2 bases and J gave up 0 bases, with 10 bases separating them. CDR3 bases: TGTGCCAGCAGCTTATCGCCTACCACGAACACCGGGGAGCTGTTTTTT. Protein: CASSLSPTTNTGELFF.

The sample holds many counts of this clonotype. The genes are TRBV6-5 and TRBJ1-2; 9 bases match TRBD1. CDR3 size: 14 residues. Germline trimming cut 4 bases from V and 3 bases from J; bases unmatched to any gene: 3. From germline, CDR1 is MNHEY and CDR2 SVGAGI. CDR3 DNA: TGTGCCAGCAGTTCCGGGACAGGGCACTATGGCTACACCTTC. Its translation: CASSSGTGHYGYTF.

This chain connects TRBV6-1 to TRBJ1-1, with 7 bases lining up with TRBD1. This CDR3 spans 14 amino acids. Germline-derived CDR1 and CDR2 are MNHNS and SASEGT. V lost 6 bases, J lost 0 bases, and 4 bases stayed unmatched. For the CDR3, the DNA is TGTGCCAGCAGAATGGGACAGCTGAACACTGAAGCTTTCTTT. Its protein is CASRMGQLNTEAFF.

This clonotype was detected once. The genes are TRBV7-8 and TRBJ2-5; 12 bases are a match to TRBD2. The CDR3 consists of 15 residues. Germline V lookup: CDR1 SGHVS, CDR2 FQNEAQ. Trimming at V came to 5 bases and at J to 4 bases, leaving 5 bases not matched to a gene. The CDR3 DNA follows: TGTGCCAGCAGCACAACGGGACTAGCGGGAGAGACCCAGTACTTC. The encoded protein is CASSTTGLAGETQYF.

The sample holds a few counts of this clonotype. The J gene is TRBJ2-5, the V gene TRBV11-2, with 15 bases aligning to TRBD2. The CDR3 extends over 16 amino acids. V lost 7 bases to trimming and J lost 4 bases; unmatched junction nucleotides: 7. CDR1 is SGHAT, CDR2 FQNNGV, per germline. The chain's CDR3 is CASTGWTSGGVETQYF. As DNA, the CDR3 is TGTGCCAGCACCGGGTGGACTAGCGGGGGGGTAGAGACCCAGTACTTC.

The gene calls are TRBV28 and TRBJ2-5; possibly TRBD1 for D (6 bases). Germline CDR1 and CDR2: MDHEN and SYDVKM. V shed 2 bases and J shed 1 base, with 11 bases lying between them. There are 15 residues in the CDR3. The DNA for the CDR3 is TGTGCCAGCAGTTTACCGGGACAAGTCCAAGAGACCCAGTACTTC. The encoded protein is CASSLPGQVQETQYF.

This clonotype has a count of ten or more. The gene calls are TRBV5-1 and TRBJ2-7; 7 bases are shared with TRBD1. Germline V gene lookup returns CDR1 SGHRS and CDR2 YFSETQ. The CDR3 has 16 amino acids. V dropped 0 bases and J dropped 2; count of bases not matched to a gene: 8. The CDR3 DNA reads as TGCGCCAGCAGCTTGGTGGGTCAGGGGGTCGCCTACGAGCAGTACTTC. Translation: CASSLVGQGVAYEQYF.

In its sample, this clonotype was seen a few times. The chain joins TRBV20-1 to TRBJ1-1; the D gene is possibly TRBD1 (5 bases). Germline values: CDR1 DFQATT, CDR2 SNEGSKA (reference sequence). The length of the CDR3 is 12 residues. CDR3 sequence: CSAWGGNTEAFF. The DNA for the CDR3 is TGCAGCGCCTGGGGGGGGAACACTGAAGCTTTCTTT.

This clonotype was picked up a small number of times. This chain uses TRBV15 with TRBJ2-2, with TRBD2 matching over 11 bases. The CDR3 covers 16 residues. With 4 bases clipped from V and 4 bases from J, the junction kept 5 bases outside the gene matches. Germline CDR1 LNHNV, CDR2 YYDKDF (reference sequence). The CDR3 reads CATSIAGGLVTGELFF. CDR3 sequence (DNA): TGTGCCACCAGCATAGCGGGGGGGCTGGTCACCGGGGAGCTGTTTTTT.

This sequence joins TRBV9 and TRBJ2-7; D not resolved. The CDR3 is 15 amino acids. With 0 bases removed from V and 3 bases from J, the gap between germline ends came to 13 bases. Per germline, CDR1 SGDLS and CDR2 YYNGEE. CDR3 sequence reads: CASSVGVSHDYEQYF. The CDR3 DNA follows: TGTGCCAGCAGCGTAGGAGTTAGCCATGACTACGAGCAGTACTTC.

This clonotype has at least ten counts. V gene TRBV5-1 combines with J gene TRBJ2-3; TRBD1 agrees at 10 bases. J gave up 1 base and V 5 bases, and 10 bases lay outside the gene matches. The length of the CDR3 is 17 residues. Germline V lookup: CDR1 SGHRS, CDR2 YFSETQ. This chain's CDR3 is CASSYSAGTGGTDTQYF. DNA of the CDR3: TGCGCCAGCAGTTACTCAGCCGGGACAGGGGGCACAGATACGCAGTATTTT. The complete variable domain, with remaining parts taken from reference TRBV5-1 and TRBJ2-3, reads KAGVTQTPRYLIKTRGQQVTLSCSPISGHRSVSWYQQTPGQGLQFLFEYFSETQRNKGNFPGRFSGRQFSNSRSEMNVSTLELGDSALYLCASSYSAGTGGTDTQYFGPGTRLTVL.

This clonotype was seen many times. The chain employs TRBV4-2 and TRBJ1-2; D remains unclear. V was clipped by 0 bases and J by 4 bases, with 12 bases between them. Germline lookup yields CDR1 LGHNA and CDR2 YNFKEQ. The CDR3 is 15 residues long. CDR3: CASSQDLVGFYGYTF. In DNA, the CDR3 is TGTGCCAGCAGCCAAGATCTAGTGGGCTTCTATGGCTACACCTTC.

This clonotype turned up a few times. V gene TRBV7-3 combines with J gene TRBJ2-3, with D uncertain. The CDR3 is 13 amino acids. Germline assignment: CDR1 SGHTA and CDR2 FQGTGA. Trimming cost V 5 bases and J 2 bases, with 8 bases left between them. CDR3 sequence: CASSQSSTDTQYF. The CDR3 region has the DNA TGTGCCAGCAGCCAAAGCTCCACAGATACGCAGTATTTT.

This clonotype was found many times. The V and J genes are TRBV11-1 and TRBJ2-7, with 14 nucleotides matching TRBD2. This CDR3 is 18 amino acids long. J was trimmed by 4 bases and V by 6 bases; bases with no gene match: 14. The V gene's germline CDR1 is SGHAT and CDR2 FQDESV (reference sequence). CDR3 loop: CASSSPGLAGAGEYEQYF. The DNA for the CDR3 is TGTGCCAGCAGTTCCCCGGGACTAGCGGGAGCGGGAGAGTACGAGCAGTACTTC.

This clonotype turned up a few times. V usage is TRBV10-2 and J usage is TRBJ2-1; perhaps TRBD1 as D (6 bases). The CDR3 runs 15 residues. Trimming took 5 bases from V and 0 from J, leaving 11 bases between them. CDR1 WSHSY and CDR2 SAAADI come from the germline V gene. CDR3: CASSNRASSYNEQFF. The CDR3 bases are TGCGCCAGCAGTAACAGGGCTTCCTCCTACAATGAGCAGTTCTTC.

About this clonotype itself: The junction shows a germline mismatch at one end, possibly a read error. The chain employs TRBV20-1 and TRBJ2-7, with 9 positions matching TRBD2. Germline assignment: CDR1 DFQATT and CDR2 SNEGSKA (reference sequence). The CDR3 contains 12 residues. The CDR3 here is CSARDDSGSQQF. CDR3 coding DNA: TGCAGTGCTAGAGATGATAGCGGGAGTCAGCAATTC.

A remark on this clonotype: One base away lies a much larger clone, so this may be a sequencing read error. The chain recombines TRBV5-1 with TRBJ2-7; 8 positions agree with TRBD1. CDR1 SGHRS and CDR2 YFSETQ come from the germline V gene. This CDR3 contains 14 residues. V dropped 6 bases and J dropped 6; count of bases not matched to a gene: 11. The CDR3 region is CASNNVQGVGEQYF. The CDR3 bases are TGCGCCAGCAACAACGTACAGGGGGTTGGCGAGCAGTACTTC.